The 28 T cell receptor beta chains reported below all come from one sample, sequenced in a study of beta chain features in type 1 diabetes. Findings and limits, study-wide: TCRB CDR3 length was moderately but significantly reduced in all four CD4+ subsets of Type 1 diabetes patients.

Sequencing targeted expressed TCRB transcripts, as all isolated RNA had been reverse transcribed. This table comes from immunoSEQ multiplex PCR, and its TCRdb copy is limited to in-frame clones, with some not included. Found here are 600,000 or so clones, 9.5% to 15% of them singletons; the top ten hold about 0.11%. No antigen has been assigned to these receptors. The sample taken for sequencing was naive CD4+ T cells from blood. These receptors were obtained from a man aged 25 to 40 with type 1 diabetes.

The genes are TRBV4-3 and TRBJ2-1; 10 bases line up with TRBD2. The germline CDR1 and CDR2 sequences are LGHNA and YSLEER. The V and J ends lost 4 bases and 5 bases, in that order; junction bases with no gene match: 8. The CDR3 loop spans 16 amino acids. CDR3: CASSPLAGATDNEQFF. Here the CDR3 DNA reads TGCGCCAGCAGCCCTCTAGCGGGGGCCACTGACAATGAGCAGTTCTTC.

This clone was found a few times. The germline gene is not matched at one end of the junction; a read error may be the cause. The chain recombines TRBV13 with TRBJ1-2; D unresolved. In germline, CDR1 is PRHDT, CDR2 FYEKMQ (reference sequence). The CDR3 covers 11 residues. The CDR3 bases are TGTGCCAGCAGTTTAGGGCATGGCTACACCTTC. It translates to CASSLGHGYTF.

This clone was detected only a few times. The chain couples TRBV9 to TRBJ2-1; D ambiguous. V lost 0 bases and J lost 4, with 8 bases in between. Germline lookup yields CDR1 SGDLS and CDR2 YYNGEE. This CDR3 has 14 amino acids. CDR3 in amino acids: CASSVADAYNEQFF. CDR3 nucleotide sequence: TGTGCCAGCAGCGTAGCGGACGCTTACAATGAGCAGTTCTTC. The variable domain in full, completed from reference TRBV9 and TRBJ2-1, reads DSGVTQTPKHLITATGQRVTLRCSPRSGDLSVYWYQQSLDQGLQFLIQYYNGEERAKGNILERFSAQQFPDLHSELNLSSLELGDSALYFCASSVADAYNEQFFGPGTRLTVL.

This chain uses TRBV15 with TRBJ2-2; D is undetermined. This CDR3 is built from 14 residues. Germline assignment: CDR1 LNHNV and CDR2 YYDKDF (reference sequence). Trimming pared 3 bases from V and 1 base from J, leaving 6 bases between. This CDR3 is CATSSTRNTGELFF. CDR3 sequence (DNA): TGTGCCACCAGCAGTACCAGGAACACCGGGGAGCTGTTTTTT.

This chain's CDR3 is CASSFPGTSNQYF. Written as DNA, the CDR3 is TGTGCCAGCAGCTTCCCCGGGACTAGCAACCAGTATTTT. This rearrangement joins TRBV7-2 to TRBJ2-3, with 9 bases fitting TRBD2. V was clipped by 3 bases and J by 12 bases; unmatched bases: 7. This CDR3 is 13 amino acids long. From germline, CDR1 is SGHTA and CDR2 FQGNSA.

This clone was seen a handful of times. The chain recombines TRBV5-1 with TRBJ2-3; 9 positions agree with TRBD2. The CDR3 sequence is 15 residues long. The V gene's germline CDR1 is SGHRS and CDR2 YFSETQ. V shed 4 bases and J 4 bases; nucleotides not matched to a gene: 7. In DNA, the CDR3 is TGCGCCAGCAGCCCCATGGCGGGGGGGCCAGATACGCAGTATTTT. Translated, it gives CASSPMAGGPDTQYF.

The CDR3 region has the DNA TGTGCCAGCAGTGAAGCGGGGACAGGGGCAGAGACCCAGTACTTC. As protein: CASSEAGTGAETQYF. This chain connects TRBV2 to TRBJ2-5; 10 bases are shared with TRBD1. Germline loops: CDR1 SNHLY, CDR2 FYNNEI. This CDR3 region has 15 residues. V gave up 0 bases and J gave up 4 bases; unmatched junction bases: 2. Filled out from reference TRBV2 and TRBJ2-5, the complete variable domain reads EPEVTQTPSHQVTQMGQEVILRCVPISNHLYFYWYRQILGQKVEFLVSFYNNEISEKSEIFDDQFSVERPDGSNFTLKIRSTKLEDSAMYFCASSEAGTGAETQYFGPGTRLLVL.

This clone was picked up a small number of times. The J gene is TRBJ1-3, the V gene TRBV9; D not resolved. The CDR3 sequence is 17 residues long. CDR1 and CDR2 (germline): SGDLS, YYNGEE. Between the trimmed V and J ends, which lost 4 bases and 0 bases, there was a span of 17 bases. The CDR3 bases are TGTGCCAGCAGCCCCGCCGGACTCGCGCGCTCTGGAAACACCATATATTTT. Amino acids: CASSPAGLARSGNTIYF.

V usage is TRBV5-1 and J usage is TRBJ1-2; no definite D call. The CDR3 sequence is 16 residues long. CDR1 and CDR2 (germline): SGHRS, YFSETQ. V lost 4 bases to trimming and J lost 3 bases, with 19 bases between them. The CDR3 DNA is TGCGCCAGCAGCCCTGGCGGGCCTAAACCGGACTATGGCTACACCTTC. It codes for CASSPGGPKPDYGYTF.

V is TRBV5-8 and J is TRBJ2-1, with D maybe TRBD2 (6 bases). The CDR3 runs to 15 residues. Germline V gives CDR1 SGHTS, CDR2 YDEGEE. The V gene lost 0 bases and the J gene lost 6 bases, with 13 bases spanning the gap. The DNA of the CDR3 is TGTGCCAGCAGCTTGGGCCGGAGGGTCGGCAATGAGCAGTTCTTC. It translates to CASSLGRRVGNEQFF.

The chain is built from TRBV10-2 and TRBJ2-7; 7 positions match TRBD1. The germline V gene has CDR1 WSHSY and CDR2 SAAADI. The trim removed 2 bases at V and 0 bases at J, leaving 7 bases unmatched. There are 16 residues in the CDR3. The CDR3 protein is CASSEPAGTASYEQYF. The CDR3 region has the DNA TGCGCCAGCAGTGAGCCGGCCGGGACAGCCTCCTACGAGCAGTACTTC.

This clone was seen more than once but under ten times. This chain connects TRBV7-2 to TRBJ1-6; D gene uncertain. Germline loops: CDR1 SGHTA, CDR2 FQGNSA. This CDR3 is built from 12 residues. V gave up 2 bases and J gave up 7 bases, with 3 bases separating them. The CDR3: CASSLMNSPLHF. In DNA, the CDR3 is TGTGCCAGCAGCTTAATGAATTCACCCCTCCACTTT.

V gene TRBV27 combines with J gene TRBJ1-6, with 7 bases identical to TRBD1. The V gene's germline CDR1 is MNHEY and CDR2 SMNVEV (reference sequence). The CDR3 consists of 15 residues. J gave up 10 bases and V 5 bases, and 11 bases lay outside the gene matches. This CDR3 reads CASSVDREVRSPLHF. CDR3 nucleotide sequence: TGTGCCAGCAGTGTAGACAGGGAGGTACGGTCACCCCTCCACTTT.

The rearrangement links TRBV19 to TRBJ1-5, with D uncertain. Trimming took off 7 bases at V and 2 bases at J, with 18 bases between the two ends. The length of the CDR3 is 16 residues. Germline V gene sequence: CDR1 LNHDA, CDR2 SQIVND (reference sequence). CDR3 nucleotides: TGTGCCAGTAATCGGGCCAACAGCGTGGGCAATCAGCCCCAGCATTTT. It codes for CASNRANSVGNQPQHF.

In this sample, this clone turned up a few times. The chain combines TRBV9 with TRBJ2-7; tentatively, D is TRBD2 (6 bases). The germline CDR1 and CDR2 sequences are SGDLS and YYNGEE. V shed 0 bases and J shed 8 bases, with 18 bases lying between them. This CDR3 has 15 amino acids. The CDR3 region is CASSVDPGTDLKQYF. The CDR3 DNA reads as TGTGCCAGCAGCGTAGACCCAGGGACTGACTTGAAGCAGTACTTC.

The genes are TRBV4-1 and TRBJ1-6; D may be TRBD1 (6 bases). Germline V lookup: CDR1 MGHRA, CDR2 YSYEKL. This CDR3 contains 13 residues. The ends were cut back, 5 bases at V and 10 bases at J, with 12 bases in the middle. CDR3 DNA sequence: TGCGCCAGCAGCTTCTCAGGGGACTCACCCCTCCACTTT. This encodes CASSFSGDSPLHF.

The gene calls are TRBV2 and TRBJ1-6; D remains unclear. Germline CDR1 reads SNHLY; CDR2 reads FYNNEI. The CDR3 extends over 16 amino acids. The V and J ends lost 5 bases and 0 bases respectively, with 11 bases between them. The chain's CDR3 is CASSSSQSSYNSPLHF. CDR3 in DNA: TGTGCCAGCAGTTCAAGTCAGAGCTCCTATAATTCACCCCTCCACTTT.

There are a few counts of this clone. The rearrangement links TRBV27 to TRBJ1-1, with no clear D. CDR3 length equals 13 residues. Germline CDR1 is MNHEY and CDR2 is SMNVEV (reference sequence). The V end lost 5 bases, the J end lost 2 bases, and 9 bases lay between the germline ends. This chain's CDR3 is CASSPSSNTEAFF. The DNA of the CDR3 is TGTGCCAGCAGTCCCTCCAGCAACACTGAAGCTTTCTTT.

This clone was detected a few times. CDR3 sequence (DNA): TGTGCCAGCAGCTATGGACAGGGGACTTCTGGGGCCAACGTCCTGACTTTC. This encodes CASSYGQGTSGANVLTF. This chain connects TRBV28 to TRBJ2-6; 9 nucleotides match TRBD1. After removal of 6 bases from V and 1 base from J, the junction contained 7 bases not matched to a gene. In germline, CDR1 is MDHEN, CDR2 SYDVKM. CDR3 size: 17 residues.

This clone was recorded a few times. This rearrangement joins TRBV30 to TRBJ1-6; D gene unclear. This CDR3 contains 13 residues. The germline V and J ends were trimmed by 5 bases and 7 bases, with 12 bases remaining between them. Germline assignment: CDR1 GTSNPN and CDR2 SVGIG (reference sequence). The CDR3 DNA reads as TGTGCCTGGCGTGAAGGGAGAAATTCACCCCTCCACTTT. It codes for CAWREGRNSPLHF.

The chain uses TRBV11-3 and TRBJ1-1; D gene unclear. Germline CDR1 SGHNT, CDR2 YENEEA. This CDR3 is built from 13 residues. V was clipped by 6 bases and J by 0 bases, with 8 bases between them. The CDR3 coding sequence is TGTGCCAGCAGAGTGTCGATGAACACTGAAGCTTTCTTT. It translates to CASRVSMNTEAFF.

The V call is TRBV9, the J call TRBJ2-5, with 8 bases that match TRBD2. The junction had 5 bases not matched to a gene; V was cut back by 0 bases and J by 4 bases. The CDR3 covers 15 residues. The germline gives CDR1 SGDLS, CDR2 YYNGEE. The CDR3 reads CASSVGPGGPETQYF. The CDR3 DNA reads as TGTGCCAGCAGCGTAGGGCCGGGGGGGCCAGAGACCCAGTACTTC.

This clone has just a few counts. The chain uses TRBV29-1 and TRBJ2-1; possible D gene TRBD2, 6 bases. Germline CDR1 SQVTM, CDR2 ANQGSEA. The V end was cut by 3 bases, the J end by 10 bases, with 16 bases between. CDR3 length: 13 amino acids. CDR3 protein: CSVETSEGREQFF. Written as DNA, the CDR3 is TGCAGCGTTGAGACTAGTGAAGGTAGAGAGCAGTTCTTC.

This chain connects TRBV9 to TRBJ1-2; D is perhaps TRBD1 (5 bases). This CDR3 contains 12 residues. Germline V gives CDR1 SGDLS, CDR2 YYNGEE. Trimming took off 2 bases at V and 8 bases at J, with 10 bases between the two ends. The CDR3 protein is CASSVAGEGYTF. The CDR3 DNA follows: TGTGCCAGCAGCGTGGCGGGGGAGGGCTACACCTTC.

This sequence joins TRBV4-2 and TRBJ1-5; D uncertain. With 1 base removed from V and 3 bases from J, the gap between germline ends came to 16 bases. CDR1 is LGHNA and CDR2 is YNFKEQ in the germline V gene. CDR3 size: 17 residues. The CDR3: CASSQADRQDHNQPQHF. The CDR3 DNA reads as TGTGCCAGCAGCCAAGCCGATAGGCAGGACCACAATCAGCCCCAGCATTTT.

This clone has just a few counts. This CDR3 reads CASSFIESGAGYTF. The DNA for the CDR3 is TGTGCCAGCAGCTTTATTGAGTCAGGGGCAGGCTACACCTTC. The chain employs TRBV7-9 and TRBJ1-2, with D possibly TRBD1 on 6 matching bases. The germline gives CDR1 SEHNR, CDR2 FQNEAQ (reference sequence). CDR3 length equals 14 residues. V was trimmed by 3 bases and J by 8 bases, leaving 16 bases between them. Based on the CDR3 plus reference TRBV7-9 and TRBJ1-2, the full variable domain is DTGVSQNPRHKITKRGQNVTFRCDPISEHNRLYWYRQTLGQGPEFLTYFQNEAQLEKSRLLSDRFSAERPKGSFSTLEIQRTEQGDSAMYLCASSFIESGAGYTFGSGTRLTVV.

This clone was detected a few times. The genes are TRBV13 and TRBJ1-2, with D possibly TRBD1 on 5 matching bases. Trimming removed 5 bases at V and 5 bases at J, with 15 bases between. CDR1 and CDR2 (germline): PRHDT, FYEKMQ (reference sequence). The CDR3 loop spans 14 amino acids. The CDR3 bases are TGTGCCAGCAGCGTTATGCAGGGTGTATATGGCTACACCTTC. It is translated as CASSVMQGVYGYTF.

The table lists this clone with a few counts. The chain combines TRBV7-9 with TRBJ1-1, with unresolved D. Germline V CDR1 and CDR2: SEHNR, FQNEAQ (reference sequence). V was shortened by 5 bases and J by 4 bases, with 8 bases between the two germline ends. This CDR3 region has 12 residues. CDR3 sequence (DNA): TGTGCCAGCAGCGCCCGAATCACTGAAGCTTTCTTT. It encodes CASSARITEAFF.